These 17 T cell receptor beta chains came from one sample sequenced in a study of control samples from healthy donors and cancer patients. Sequenced by immunoSEQ multiplex PCR; TCRdb stores in-frame clones only, minus some. The table lists more than 110,000 clones, around nine tenths of them singletons. Input material: blood. All receptors derive from a woman aged 30 to 39 in good health.

The chain has TRBV6-5 and TRBJ2-1; TRBD2 matches at 8 bases. The germline CDR1 and CDR2 sequences are MNHEY and SVGAGI. This CDR3 spans 15 amino acids. V shed 7 bases, J shed 3 bases, and the junction held 8 bases outside the gene matches. This CDR3 is CASKPSGSYYNEQFF. DNA of the CDR3: TGTGCCAGCAAACCTAGCGGGTCATACTACAATGAGCAGTTCTTC.

The genes are TRBV5-5 and TRBJ2-7, with D uncertain. Germline assignment: CDR1 SGHKS and CDR2 YYEKEE (reference sequence). Deletions cut 0 bases from V and 2 bases from J, with 12 bases between. The CDR3 contains 15 residues. CDR3 loop: CASSLEAGPPYEQYF. CDR3 nucleotide sequence: TGTGCCAGCAGCTTGGAGGCAGGACCCCCCTACGAGCAGTACTTC. The full variable domain, rest sourced from reference TRBV5-5 and TRBJ2-7, is DAGVTQSPTHLIKTRGQQVTLRCSPISGHKSVSWYQQVLGQGPQFIFQYYEKEERGRGNFPDRFSARQFPNYSSELNVNALLLGDSALYLCASSLEAGPPYEQYFGPGTRLTVT.

The V and J genes are TRBV29-1 and TRBJ2-1, with D perhaps matching TRBD1 (5 bases). V gave up 6 bases and J gave up 12 bases, with 12 bases separating them. The germline V gene encodes CDR1 SQVTM and CDR2 ANQGSEA. This CDR3 has 10 residues. The chain's CDR3 is CSVLTVSQFF. DNA for the CDR3: TGCAGCGTCCTGACAGTTTCGCAGTTCTTC.

The gene calls are TRBV5-1 and TRBJ1-1; D gene unclear. With 3 bases removed from V and 5 bases from J, the gap between germline ends came to 11 bases. This CDR3 has 13 residues. Germline V lookup: CDR1 SGHRS, CDR2 YFSETQ. CDR3 in DNA: TGCGCCAGCAGCTCCCGGGAGAGGACTGAAGCTTTCTTT. Its translation is CASSSRERTEAFF.

The gene calls are TRBV19 and TRBJ2-7, with TRBD2 matching 8 bases. CDR3 size: 14 residues. The J segment lost 0 bases and the V segment lost 3 bases, leaving 1 base of the junction unmatched. CDR1 is LNHDA and CDR2 is SQIVND in the germline V gene (reference sequence). CDR3 loop: CASSITSGSYEQYF. In DNA form, the CDR3 reads TGTGCCAGTAGTATCACTAGCGGCTCCTACGAGCAGTACTTC.

This clone was observed a single time. V is TRBV5-4 and J is TRBJ2-7; D is uncertain. The V end lost 0 bases, the J end lost 6 bases, and 7 bases lay between the germline ends. Germline-derived CDR1 and CDR2 are SGHNT and YYREEE (reference sequence). This CDR3 has 12 amino acids. The CDR3 nucleotides are TGTGCCAGCAGCTTGGTCTGGGGCGAGCAGTACTTC. This sequence encodes CASSLVWGEQYF.

This chain links TRBV5-1 with TRBJ1-1; D call uncertain. Between the trimmed V and J ends, which lost 4 bases and 5 bases, there was a span of 12 bases. The CDR3 loop spans 13 amino acids. Germline loops: CDR1 SGHRS, CDR2 YFSETQ. The CDR3 nucleotides read TGCGCCAGCAGCCCCGCGGGGTGGACTGAAGCTTTCTTT. Translation gives CASSPAGWTEAFF.

The CDR3 protein is CASRREGAGEQYF. The CDR3, as DNA: TGTGCCAGCAGAAGGGAGGGGGCGGGTGAGCAGTACTTC. The chain combines TRBV6-6 with TRBJ2-7; D may match TRBD1 or TRBD2 (7 bases each). CDR1 is MNHNY and CDR2 is SVGAGI in the germline V gene (reference sequence). Deletions cut 6 bases from V and 7 bases from J, with 16 bases between. This CDR3 has 13 residues.

The rearrangement joins TRBV19 to TRBJ2-7; 7 positions match TRBD2. Germline V lookup: CDR1 LNHDA, CDR2 SQIVND (reference sequence). This CDR3 spans 13 amino acids. V trimming: 7 bases; J trimming: 3 bases; junction bases outside the gene matches: 6. CDR3 DNA: TGTGCCAGTAAGAAGGCTAGCGGCTACGAGCAGTACTTC. It yields the protein CASKKASGYEQYF.

The J gene is TRBJ1-1, the V gene TRBV29-1; D is ambiguous. Germline CDR1 and CDR2: SQVTM and ANQGSEA. V gave up 0 bases and J gave up 1 base, with 6 bases separating them. CDR3 size: 13 residues. The DNA of the CDR3 is TGCAGCGTTGAAGAACAGACGAACACTGAAGCTTTCTTT. It is translated as CSVEEQTNTEAFF.

The chain carries TRBV7-8 and TRBJ2-1; TRBD2 matches 7 bases. After removal of 5 bases from V and 4 bases from J, the junction contained 5 bases not matched to a gene. The CDR3 totals 14 residues. Germline V CDR1 and CDR2: SGHVS, FQNEAQ. The CDR3: CASSRTSAYNEQFF. DNA of the CDR3: TGTGCCAGCAGCCGCACTAGCGCGTACAATGAGCAGTTCTTC.

This clone was picked up one time. The chain couples TRBV2 to TRBJ1-5, with D possibly being TRBD1 (5 bases). The germline gives CDR1 SNHLY, CDR2 FYNNEI. With 6 bases removed from V and 7 bases from J, the gap between germline ends came to 19 bases. CDR3 length: 15 residues. The CDR3 DNA is TGTGCCAGCAGCTCCGAGGGACCGCTGGGGCAGCCCCAGCATTTT. This gives the protein CASSSEGPLGQPQHF.

The rearrangement links TRBV7-2 to TRBJ2-7; TRBD1 matches at 7 bases. Trimming at V came to 2 bases and at J to 0 bases, leaving 4 bases not matched to a gene. Germline loops: CDR1 SGHTA, CDR2 FQGNSA. This CDR3 spans 15 amino acids. The CDR3 protein is CASSLRTGPSYEQYF. In DNA form, the CDR3 reads TGTGCCAGCAGCTTAAGGACAGGCCCCTCCTACGAGCAGTACTTC.

This clone was counted a single time. This chain links TRBV28 with TRBJ1-1; D is perhaps TRBD1 (6 bases). Germline CDR1 and CDR2: MDHEN and SYDVKM. V lost 1 base and J lost 3, with 15 bases in between. The CDR3 consists of 16 residues. The CDR3 DNA follows: TGTGCCAGCAGTTTATATAGTCCGGGACAATACACTGAAGCTTTCTTT. This sequence encodes CASSLYSPGQYTEAFF. Supplemented by reference TRBV28 and TRBJ1-1, the full variable domain reads DVKVTQSSRYLVKRTGEKVFLECVQDMDHENMFWYRQDPGLGLRLIYFSYDVKMKEKGDIPEGYSVSREKKERFSLILESASTNQTSMYLCASSLYSPGQYTEAFFGQGTRLTVV.

V usage is TRBV9 and J usage is TRBJ2-7; D remains unclear. CDR1 and CDR2 from the germline V gene are SGDLS and YYNGEE. This CDR3 spans 12 amino acids. V was cut by 4 bases and J by 2 bases, with 7 bases left in between. The chain's CDR3 is CASSSPPYEQYF. The DNA for the CDR3 is TGTGCCAGCAGCTCCCCCCCCTACGAGCAGTACTTC.

The rearrangement uses TRBV7-9 and TRBJ2-1, with 11 positions matching TRBD1. The CDR3 is 15 residues long. The trim removed 4 bases at V and 5 bases at J, leaving 4 bases unmatched. Germline values: CDR1 SEHNR, CDR2 FQNEAQ (reference sequence). The CDR3 here is CASSSGTGGNNEQFF. The CDR3 nucleotides read TGTGCCAGCAGCTCGGGGACAGGGGGGAACAATGAGCAGTTCTTC.

CDR3: CASSLSRVNTEAFF. CDR3 bases: TGTGCCAGCAGCTTAAGTAGGGTGAACACTGAAGCTTTCTTT. The gene calls are TRBV7-9 and TRBJ1-1; D call uncertain. Trimming removed 2 bases from V and 0 bases from J, with 7 bases in between. The CDR3 runs to 14 residues. From germline, CDR1 is SEHNR and CDR2 FQNEAQ (reference sequence). The full variable domain, rest sourced from reference TRBV7-9 and TRBJ1-1, is DTGVSQNPRHKITKRGQNVTFRCDPISEHNRLYWYRQTLGQGPEFLTYFQNEAQLEKSRLLSDRFSAERPKGSFSTLEIQRTEQGDSAMYLCASSLSRVNTEAFFGQGTRLTVV.